Listed here is a single T cell receptor beta chain. TCRdb used MiXCR to reprocess the RT-PCR reads, holding one entry per CDR3 protein. The profile covers about 680,000 distinct CDR3 sequences, with 14% appearing a single time and roughly 3.9% taken by the ten largest. The CDR3 has 13 amino acids. The ends were cut back, 2 bases at V and 2 bases at J, with 6 bases in the middle. Germline V gene sequence: CDR1 LGHNA, CDR2 YSLEER. The origin of this receptor is a female donor in good health, serving as a healthy control. Sequenced sample: memory CD4+ T cells from blood. This chain links TRBV4-3 with TRBJ1-2; D remains ambiguous. The CDR3 here is CASSQTRNYGYTF. In DNA form, the CDR3 reads TGCGCCAGCAGCCAAACCAGGAACTATGGCTACACCTTC.